The 11 T cell receptor beta chains below come from one sample, sequenced in a study of T-cell memory formation after mild COVID-19. TCRdb recomputed calls from the 5' RACE reads with MiXCR, one row per CDR3 protein. The sample yields about 340,000 distinct CDR3 sequences, approximately 14% seen once. Sequenced input: PBMCs or a T cell subset sorted from them (not recorded which). The receptors shown here come from a man aged 18 to 29 who had mild COVID-19 (a few samples of this study predate the infection). Cell type and time point are not known.

Ten or more counts support this clonotype. This chain uses TRBV4-3 with TRBJ2-1, with 7 bases matching TRBD1. J lost 7 bases, V lost 5 bases, and 8 bases had no gene match. The CDR3 has 14 amino acids. The germline V gene encodes CDR1 LGHNA and CDR2 YSLEER. In DNA, the CDR3 is TGCGCCAGCAGCGTACAGGGGCGCGGGAATGAGCAGTTCTTC. Protein product: CASSVQGRGNEQFF.

This clonotype was found a few times. This rearrangement joins TRBV5-5 to TRBJ2-3; D gene unclear. Germline V gene data show CDR1 as SGHKS and CDR2 as YYEKEE (reference sequence). The CDR3 runs 14 residues. Trimming pared 2 bases from V and 2 bases from J, leaving 9 bases between. The CDR3 DNA is TGTGCCAGCAGCTTTCTGGGAAACACAGATACGCAGTATTTT. Its translation: CASSFLGNTDTQYF.

This clonotype was counted a few times. The J gene is TRBJ2-5, the V gene TRBV4-2; 10 bases are a match to TRBD2. Germline CDR1 reads LGHNA; CDR2 reads YNFKEQ. Germline trimming cut 3 bases from V and 3 bases from J; bases unmatched to any gene: 7. This CDR3 is built from 16 residues. The CDR3 nucleotides are TGTGCCAGCAGCCAGAGGGGTAGCGGGGGGAAAGAGACCCAGTACTTC. Translation gives CASSQRGSGGKETQYF.

This clonotype has ten or more counts. The chain employs TRBV12-3 or TRBV12-4 and TRBJ2-1; perhaps D is TRBD1 or TRBD2 (7 bases each). This CDR3 contains 19 residues. Trimming stripped 6 bases from V and 7 bases from J, with 31 bases between. The CDR3 DNA is TGTGCCAGCAGCCGCCTTTATCAGGGGGGGCCAGCCTTGTTTAATGAGCAGTTCTTC. Translating gives CASSRLYQGGPALFNEQFF.

This chain connects TRBV3-1 to TRBJ1-1; weak D call: TRBD1 (5 bases). CDR3 size: 13 residues. The V gene lost 4 bases and the J gene lost 3 bases, with 9 bases spanning the gap. CDR1 and CDR2 (germline): LGHDT, YNNKEL (reference sequence). DNA of the CDR3: TGTGCCAGCAGCCCGATACAGGACACTGAAGCTTTCTTT. It translates to CASSPIQDTEAFF.

In its sample, this clonotype was seen a few times. J is TRBJ2-2 and V is TRBV6-2 or TRBV6-3; D remains ambiguous. CDR3 length: 14 amino acids. Germline V gene sequence: CDR1 MNHEY, CDR2 SVGEGT. Deletions cut 2 bases from V and 3 bases from J, with 7 bases between. The CDR3 loop reads CASSYPRHTGELFF. CDR3 nucleotides: TGTGCCAGCAGTTACCCCAGGCACACCGGGGAGCTGTTTTTT.

This chain uses TRBV12-5 with TRBJ1-5, with 10 bases fitting TRBD1. Looked up from germline, CDR1 is LGHNT and CDR2 is FRNRAP. The CDR3 length is 16 residues. Losses at the gene ends were 3 bases for V and 8 bases for J; bases not matched to a gene: 10. The CDR3: CASGFEKGQGNEPQHF. The CDR3 DNA follows: TGTGCTAGTGGTTTCGAAAAGGGACAGGGGAACGAGCCCCAGCATTTT.

This clonotype was found a few times. The chain couples TRBV20-1 to TRBJ2-1; D is unclear. CDR1 and CDR2 (germline): DFQATT, SNEGSKA (reference sequence). CDR3 length equals 11 residues. V dropped 6 bases and J dropped 3 bases, with 6 bases sitting between them. The CDR3 protein is CSAWDYNEQFF. CDR3 coding DNA: TGCAGTGCCTGGGACTACAATGAGCAGTTCTTC.

The chain joins TRBV7-3 to TRBJ2-3, with a weak D call TRBD2 (6 bases). The CDR3 extends over 14 amino acids. Trimming stripped 5 bases from V and 4 bases from J, with 13 bases between. Germline assignment: CDR1 SGHTA and CDR2 FQGTGA. CDR3 protein: CASSPGLVPDTQYF. The CDR3 DNA follows: TGTGCCAGCAGCCCGGGACTTGTCCCAGATACGCAGTATTTT.

This clonotype has just a few counts. This chain uses TRBV20-1 with TRBJ1-6, with D perhaps TRBD1 (5 bases). V was pared by 7 bases and J by 14 bases, with 15 bases between. Per germline, CDR1 DFQATT and CDR2 SNEGSKA (reference sequence). CDR3 size: 11 residues. The CDR3 sequence is CSVHGGRSLHF. The CDR3 DNA reads as TGCAGTGTTCACGGGGGAAGGTCCCTCCACTTT.

Only a few counts were recorded for this clonotype. V is TRBV20-1 and J is TRBJ1-1; D not resolved. Trimming shortened V by 0 bases and J by 3 bases, and 8 bases separated the two germline ends. Per germline, CDR1 DFQATT and CDR2 SNEGSKA (reference sequence). The CDR3 is 13 amino acids. In DNA, the CDR3 is TGCAGTGCTAGAGAGTCGAGCTACACTGAAGCTTTCTTT. This codes for CSARESSYTEAFF.